The rows below give T cell receptor beta chains drawn from one sample of a study of T-cell memory formation after mild COVID-19. MiXCR was run by TCRdb on the 5' RACE reads, yielding one entry per CDR3 protein. The sample holds about half a million distinct CDR3 sequences, over 15% seen once. The sequenced sample consisted of PBMCs or a T cell subset sorted from them (not recorded which). The receptor source for this set is an adult woman who had mild COVID-19 (a few samples of this study predate the infection). Cell type and time point are not known. CDR3s include the opening cysteine and the closing phenylalanine or tryptophan.

v_call	j_call	cdr3_aa
TRBV18	TRBJ2-3	CASSPQGTSTDTQYF
TRBV7-9	TRBJ1-5	CASSLENQPQHF
TRBV7-9	TRBJ2-3	CASSPPGTVTDTQYF
TRBV3-1	TRBJ2-4	CASSQVGKNIQYF
TRBV6-1	TRBJ2-7	CASSHETGPYEQYF
TRBV27	TRBJ1-2	CASSFTGNNYGYTF
TRBV6-2/TRBV6-3	TRBJ2-1	CASSSGTGEDNEQFF
TRBV7-9	TRBJ2-5	CASSYSGGDKTQYF
TRBV7-9	TRBJ1-1	CASSGGENTEAFF
TRBV20-1	TRBJ2-3	CSARRERPSTDTQYF